This TCR beta chain was found in a study of shared clonotypes between healthy human individuals. Study-level findings and limits: Among donors, sharing of clonotypes was expected to be affected by sequencing depth.

About this clone: Its antigen remains unknown.

Losses at the gene ends were 0 bases for V and 5 bases for J; bases not matched to a gene: 9. CDR1 is MGHRA and CDR2 is YSYEKL in the germline V gene. The length of the CDR3 is 17 residues. Execution of the assay was at deep level. Over several immunoSEQ plates, each subset's genomic DNA was distributed in even portions. Clones were read by immunoSEQ multiplex PCR, and TCRdb kept only the in-frame ones, dropping some. The data contain 2 million to 3 million clones, over 85% of them singletons. The CD4+ fraction was divided into a CD45RA+ naive subset and a CD45RA-negative memory subset. The TCR originated in a man younger than 35 in good health. Some clones in this sample may be carry-over from other donors' samples. This rearrangement joins TRBV4-1 to TRBJ2-3, with 9 nucleotides matching TRBD1. The sample taken for sequencing was naive CD4+ T cells from PBMCs. Subset given: CD45RA+ positively selected. CDR3 sequence (DNA): TGCGCCAGCAGCCAAGATCGACAGGGGGGAATGGGAGATACGCAGTATTTT. Protein sequence: CASSQDRQGGMGDTQYF.